The present TCR beta chain was sequenced within a study of T-cell reconstitution after alpha-beta-depleted transplantation in children. CDR3 size: 16 residues. J was trimmed by 7 bases and V by 0 bases; bases with no gene match: 9. The germline V gene encodes CDR1 SQVTM and CDR2 ANQGSEA. Using unique molecular identifiers, the investigators prepared the TCRbeta library. Each CDR3 protein gets one entry after TCRdb re-called the PCR reads with MiXCR. Of about 980,000 distinct CDR3 sequences in the sample, about 29% are singletons; the top ten hold over 25%. Remarks on this clonotype: Antigen: not known.

The study, taken as a whole, reports: Some patients showed high day-60 TCRbeta diversity, which derived from surviving recipient T cells and thymic progenitors. A year post-transplant, T-cell counts and diversity derived mostly from newly produced T cells.

The receptor was derived from a boy less than two years old who had a stem cell transplant for SCID, so the T cells may come from the graft donor. This specimen was PBMCs, mostly from graft donor cells, taken 360 days after TCRalphabeta/CD19-depleted stem cell transplant. This chain links TRBV29-1 with TRBJ2-1; 10 bases are a match to TRBD1. The CDR3 is CSVEDPERQGANEQFF. The CDR3 nucleotides read TGCAGCGTTGAAGATCCCGAGAGACAGGGGGCGAATGAGCAGTTCTTC.